The present T cell receptor beta chain was sequenced within a study of shared clonotypes between healthy human individuals. Only in-frame clones appear in the TCRdb table, and some are missing; sequencing was by immunoSEQ multiplex PCR. The table has under 1,100,000 clones, 78% seen once; the top ten hold 0.5% to 0.65%. This CDR3 is built from 16 residues. V lost 7 bases and J 0 bases, leaving 18 bases between the germline ends. Per the germline V gene, CDR1 is SGDLS and CDR2 is YYNGEE. The origin of this receptor is a man between 18 and 29 years old in good health. Some clones in this sample may be carry-over from other donors' samples. This chain joins TRBV9 and TRBJ2-3; no definite D call. Input material: memory CD4+ T cells from PBMCs. Subset indicated: CD45RA-negative fraction. CDR3 amino acids: CASGPAGGSSTDTQYF. As DNA, the CDR3 is TGTGCCAGCGGCCCCGCAGGTGGATCTAGCACAGATACGCAGTATTTT.